This T cell receptor (beta chain) was sequenced for a study of OX40 agonist ivuxolimab in advanced cancers. Broadly, across the study: Ivuxolimab, which targeted the costimulatory receptor OX40 (CD134), was an agonistic, fully human IgG2 monoclonal antibody. The paper reports the monotherapy dose-escalation portion (N of about 47 patients) of the phase I ivuxolimab trial. Of the roughly 52 dose-escalation patients, hepatocellular carcinoma was present in approximately 20, melanoma in roughly 15, renal cell carcinoma in 9 and head and neck cancer in 9. The dose-escalation cohort was approximately 83% male with a mean age of 60 years, ranging from roughly 20 to 85. Partial responses occurred in three dose-escalation patients: two with cutaneous melanoma and one with hepatocellular carcinoma. Peripheral TCRbeta sequencing aimed to test whether ivuxolimab altered TCR sequence diversity and caused clonal T-cell expansion. Intravenous ivuxolimab was administered to patients every 2 weeks at six dose levels: 0.01, 0.1, 0.3, 1.5, 3 and 10 mg/kg. Patients were allowed to have had prior anti-PD-1, anti-PD-L1 or anti-CTLA-4 therapy, and around 43% of the dose-escalation patients had been treated with checkpoint inhibitors. What the research found in general, with its limitations: Clonal expansion of both CD4+ and CD8+ blood T cells was observed from baseline to week 6 at doses 0.1 to 3.0 mg/kg. Low levels of normalized T-cell clonal expansion were also shown by some nonresponding patients. In partial responders in the 0.1-3.0 mg/kg groups, normalized peripheral clonal expansion was found to be among the lowest, especially among CD8+ T cells. After ivuxolimab, expanded clones were on average more numerous among CD8+ T cells than among CD4+ T cells. Antigen specificity was not determined for the clonally expanded peripheral T cells.

The germline ends are 11 bases apart after V is trimmed by 2 bases and J by 6 bases. Per the germline V gene (reference sequence), LNHDA is the CDR1 and SQIVND is the CDR2. The CDR3 holds 14 amino acids from the cysteine to the phenylalanine. Solely the CDR3 DNA is kept, with 42 bases framed from the first base. In the case of this clone: This clone's antigen is unknown. The input lacks base qualities; no much larger clone sits a single base away.

For sequencing of the TCRbeta CDR3 region, genomic DNA was extracted from the sorted cells. TCRbeta CDR3 regions were sequenced using the immunoSEQ Assay. As stored in TCRdb, this immuneACCESS dataset retains in-frame rearrangements with V and J assigned. A fraction of the clones does not appear; measured against another copy, unresolved V genes explain less than half of the discrepancy, and the remainder lacks a known reason. This sample lists about 54,000 clones; about 89% were detected once. The ten largest clones add up to 10% to 15% of the sample. The trial excluded patients who had a history of autoimmune disease or were on systemic immunosuppression. Peripheral blood for TCR sequencing was collected from all dose cohorts at baseline, on cycle 4 day 1, and on cycle 7 day 1. The samples were drawn from a first-in-human, open-label, multicenter phase I dose-escalation trial of ivuxolimab. Adults with locally advanced or metastatic melanoma, renal cell carcinoma, hepatocellular carcinoma or head and neck squamous cell carcinoma were enrolled in the trial. CD4+ and CD8+ T cells were sorted separately from peripheral blood before TCR sequencing.

The sample in question was CD4+ or CD8+ T cells sorted from blood, obtained in a trial of the OX40 agonist ivuxolimab. The receptor was derived from an adult with an advanced solid tumor such as melanoma, head and neck, liver or kidney cancer. The rearranged segments are TRBV19 and TRBJ2-1; possibly the D gene is TRBD1, per 6 matching bases. In nucleotide form, the sequence is TGTGCCAGTAGTATATGGGGGCGCACCAATGAGCAGTTCTTC. This gives the protein CASSIWGRTNEQFF.